Listed here is a single TCR beta chain. The data stem from a study of T cell changes during pregnancy in multiple sclerosis. Generated by immunoSEQ multiplex PCR, the TCRdb table keeps only in-frame clones and is missing some. This table has tens of thousands of clones, over 80% appearing once. This CDR3 comprises 12 residues. V was shortened by 7 bases and J by 7 bases, with 11 bases between the two germline ends. Germline V gene sequence: CDR1 MNHEY, CDR2 SVGAGI. The chain combines TRBV6-5 with TRBJ1-5; no firm D call. The sequence came from a female donor in good health, enrolled as a control in a pregnancy study. The sequencing used CD4+ T cells from peripheral blood mononuclear cells, collected in the second trimester of pregnancy. CDR3 residues: CASKSVRQPQHF. CDR3 bases: TGTGCCAGCAAGTCTGTGCGGCAGCCCCAGCATTTT.